Listed below are T cell receptor beta chains from one sample, sequenced in a study of OX40 agonist ivuxolimab in advanced cancers. Using immunoSEQ multiplex PCR, the repertoire was profiled, and TCRdb retains in-frame clones only, with some absent. The sample holds approximately 59,000 clones, over 75% seen once. The source was CD4+ or CD8+ T cells sorted from blood, collected in a trial of the OX40 agonist ivuxolimab. All receptors derive from an adult with an advanced solid tumor such as melanoma, head and neck, liver or kidney cancer. Each CDR3 is given with its conserved first and last residue. The D gene is left open where the match is weak. Clone size appears in some rows only: once, few, many, or a class for an expanded clone.

abundance,v_gene,j_gene,d_gene,CDR3nt,CDR3aa
many,TRBV7-9,TRBJ1-2,-,TGTGCCAGCAGCCGCGGAGGACAGAACTATGGCTACACCTTC,CASSRGGQNYGYTF
once,TRBV10-3,TRBJ1-3,-,TGTGCCATCAGTGAGTCAGGATTCGGAAACACCATATATTTT,CAISESGFGNTIYF
-,TRBV6-6,TRBJ2-2,TRBD1,TGTGCCAGCAGTATCCCGACAGGGGGGAACACCGGGGAGCTGTTTTTT,CASSIPTGGNTGELFF
once,TRBV27,TRBJ2-1,TRBD2,TGTGCCAGCAGTTTTGTGGCGGGGAGGGCGGGCAATGAGCAGTTCTTC,CASSFVAGRAGNEQFF
-,TRBV15,TRBJ2-5,TRBD2,TGTGCCACCAGCAGAGATTTCAGCGGGGTCCAAGAGACCCAGTACTTC,CATSRDFSGVQETQYF
-,TRBV6-1,TRBJ2-5,TRBD2,TGTGCCAGCCCGTCAGGCGCGGGGGGGCGGGGCCAGTACTTC,CASPSGAGGRGQYF
-,TRBV6-5,TRBJ2-7,TRBD1,TGTGCCAGCAGTTATGGGGACAGGGTTCTGGGGGAGCAGTACTTC,CASSYGDRVLGEQYF
once,TRBV7-2,TRBJ2-2,TRBD1,TGTGCCAGCAGGAATCACAGGGGGACCGGGGAGCTGTTTTTT,CASRNHRGTGELFF
-,TRBV19,TRBJ1-5,TRBD1,TGTGCCAGTAACCGACAGGGGCTTCAGCCCCAGCATTTT,CASNRQGLQPQHF
-,TRBV5-1,TRBJ1-5,TRBD1,TGCGCCAGCAGCCCCTCCGGGACAGGGCTAGGTCAGCCCCAGCATTTT,CASSPSGTGLGQPQHF
-,TRBV19,TRBJ1-3,TRBD1,TGTGCCAGTGGTGAACGACAGGGGCCAGGAAACACCATATATTTT,CASGERQGPGNTIYF
-,TRBV15,TRBJ1-6,-,TGTGCCACCAGCAGAGTAAGATTAAATTCACCCCTCCACTTT,CATSRVRLNSPLHF
-,TRBV2,TRBJ1-1,-,TGTGCCAGCTCCCGGACAGCCATGAACACTGAAGCTTTCTTT,CASSRTAMNTEAFF
-,TRBV15,TRBJ2-5,-,TGTGCCACCAGCAGAGATTCCTTCCAGACCCAGTACTTC,CATSRDSFQTQYF
-,TRBV5-1,TRBJ1-4,-,TGCGCCAGCAGCTTGGGGGCGAACGGTGAAAAACTGTTTTTT,CASSLGANGEKLFF
-,TRBV27,TRBJ1-5,-,TGTGCCAGCAGTTCCCGGCCCCAGAGGGTGGGTCAGCCCCAGCATTTT,CASSSRPQRVGQPQHF
-,TRBV20-1,TRBJ2-1,-,TGCAGTGCGCCCGGCTGGGACGAGCAGTTCTTC,CSAPGWDEQFF
-,TRBV10-3,TRBJ2-1,-,TGTGCCATCAGTGTCAACCCAGACCCATACAATGAGCAGTTCTTC,CAISVNPDPYNEQFF
-,TRBV14,TRBJ2-1,TRBD2,TGTGCCAGCAGCCAAGTATCTAGCGGGGGGATAGGGTTCTTC,CASSQVSSGGIGFF
once,TRBV5-1,TRBJ2-1,-,TGCGCCAGCAGCCCCACGCTGGGGCGGTCGTACAATGAGCAGTTCTTC,CASSPTLGRSYNEQFF
-,TRBV10-2,TRBJ1-5,TRBD1,TGCGCCAGCAGTGGGACAGGGGGCAATCAGCCCCAGCATTTT,CASSGTGGNQPQHF
-,TRBV5-8,TRBJ2-1,TRBD2,TGTGCCAGCAGCTCGGGACTAGCGGTTGTAAATGAGCAGTTCTTC,CASSSGLAVVNEQFF
-,TRBV15,TRBJ2-7,-,TGTGCCACCAGCAGAACCCCGAACCGAGGCTACGAGCAGTACTTC,CATSRTPNRGYEQYF
-,TRBV15,TRBJ2-1,-,TGTGCCACGGCCGTGAGGAGACCCTACAATGAGCAGTTCTTC,CATAVRRPYNEQFF
-,TRBV6-5,TRBJ2-7,-,TGTGCCAGCAGCGGGACGGTGGGCATGGACGAGCAGTACTTC,CASSGTVGMDEQYF
-,TRBV15,TRBJ1-2,-,TGTGCCACCAGCCCCCTTATGGGTGTTCTATTCTTC,CATSPLMGVLFF
-,TRBV21-1,TRBJ1-6,-,TGTGCCAGCAGCAAGCCCGGGGCAAAAAAGAATTCACCCCTCCACTTT,CASSKPGAKKNSPLHF
-,TRBV19,TRBJ1-1,-,TGTGCCAGTAGTATAGGTCCTTCTAGAGACACTGAAGCTTTCTTT,CASSIGPSRDTEAFF
-,TRBV10-3,TRBJ2-3,-,TGTGCCATCAGCGATACAGGGGAGGGAGTCCAGCAGTATTTT,CAISDTGEGVQQYF
-,TRBV16,TRBJ1-1,TRBD1,TGTGCCAGCAGCCAACTCGGACAGGGGAACACTGAAGCTTTCTTT,CASSQLGQGNTEAFF
-,TRBV10-3,TRBJ2-5,TRBD1,TGTGCCATCAGGAAGACGGACAGGGATGAAGAGACCCAGTACTTC,CAIRKTDRDEETQYF
-,TRBV7-6,TRBJ2-7,TRBD1,TGTGCCAGCAGCCCCCATCCCAGGGGGCCTCCCACCTACGAGCAGTACTTC,CASSPHPRGPPTYEQYF
few,TRBV21-1,TRBJ1-5,-,TGTGCCAGCAGCGACACAGGGGGGAGCAATCAGCCCCAGCATTTT,CASSDTGGSNQPQHF
-,TRBV29-1,TRBJ1-1,-,TGCAGCGCAAAGGGTTGGAACATGAACACTGAAGCTTTCTTT,CSAKGWNMNTEAFF
few,TRBV9,TRBJ2-5,TRBD2,TGTGCCAGCAGCGTAGGTGGTAGCGGGGGGGCACGAGAGACCCAGTACTTC,CASSVGGSGGARETQYF
-,TRBV2,TRBJ1-6,-,TGTGCCAGCAGTGACGACAGTCCATCTTCACCCCTCCACTTT,CASSDDSPSSPLHF
few,TRBV10-1,TRBJ2-7,-,TGCGCCAGCAGTGAGTCCGGGGGCTCCTACGAGCAGTACTTC,CASSESGGSYEQYF
-,TRBV29-1,TRBJ2-7,TRBD1,TGCAGCGTAACGGGACAGGGGGGGCACGAGCAGTACTTC,CSVTGQGGHEQYF
once,TRBV7-9,TRBJ1-2,-,TGTGCCAGCAGCTCGGACAGCGATGGCTACACCTTC,CASSSDSDGYTF
-,TRBV19,TRBJ1-2,-,TGTGCCAGTACCTCCGAGGGTTCCGCTCAAAACTATGGCTACACCTTC,CASTSEGSAQNYGYTF
-,TRBV11-2,TRBJ2-1,TRBD2,TGTGCCAGCAGCCCGCGACTAGCGGGGGCCAACAATGAGCAGTTCTTC,CASSPRLAGANNEQFF
few,TRBV6-5,TRBJ2-3,-,TGTGCCAGCAGTTACCCGGGACCGGGGGAGACGCAGTATTTT,CASSYPGPGETQYF
-,TRBV19,TRBJ1-1,-,TGTGCCAGTAGTATTGAAACCCAGGGGACTGAAGCTTTCTTT,CASSIETQGTEAFF